The present TCR beta chain was sequenced within a study of technical replicates of blood from four donors (dated by TCRdb to 2016 to 2017). Library method: the immunoSEQ multiplex PCR assay. The clones in this table, taken by TCRdb from immuneACCESS, are in-frame only. Not every clone is retained; where verified, under half of the shortfall comes from an unresolved V gene, and the cause of the rest is unknown. Here the sample has about 83,000 clones; about 96% occur a single time. Under 0.4% of the sample is taken by the ten largest. As to this clone: Its target antigen remains unknown. No base qualities exist here, and no much larger clone lies one base off it.

The specimen sequenced was T cells isolated from PBMCs. This receptor was obtained from a human donor in good health.

The CDR3: CSVEADRGYTEAFF. The DNA sequence is TGCAGCGTTGAAGCTGACAGGGGATACACTGAAGCTTTCTTT. The rearranged segments are TRBV29-1 and TRBJ1-1, with 8 middle bases fitting TRBD1. Trimming takes 1 base off V and 3 bases off J; junction bases not matched to a gene: 4. The germline V gene encodes CDR1 SQVTM and CDR2 ANQGSEA. Spanning cysteine to phenylalanine, the CDR3 consists of 14 amino acids. The kept DNA is CDR3 alone, 42 bases in frame from the first base.